The 23 T cell receptor beta chains below were found in one sample sequenced in a study of blood T cells in healthy people across ages (dated by TCRdb to about 2015). Libraries were prepared through 5' RACE. The sequencing machine was an Illumina HiSeq 2500. The second PCR ran for roughly 7 to 11 cycles and used a J-beta primer mix along with a sample-barcoded 5' primer. TCRdb cleaned the public reads at Q25 with fastp, built clones with MiXCR and kept in-frame beta chains. Under each unique CDR3 protein, matching rows form one entry showing the most common genes and DNA. The sample table holds about a million distinct CDR3 sequences, of which around 46% were seen once. Around an eighth of the sample comes from the top ten. The material sequenced was blood. All receptors come from a man in his thirties or forties in good health.

With respect to this clonotype: An end of the junction does not agree with germline; a read error may underlie this. The genes are TRBV20-1 and TRBJ2-7; 8 nucleotides align to TRBD2. CDR1 DFQATT and CDR2 SNEGSKA come from the germline V gene (reference sequence). CDR3 length: 15 residues. The CDR3 loop is CTATNPGRGAYEQYF. The CDR3, as DNA: TGCACTGCTACTAATCCCGGGAGGGGGGCTTACGAGCAGTACTTC.

There are a few counts of this clonotype. The rearrangement joins TRBV5-1 to TRBJ2-3; 7 bases are shared with TRBD1. Germline lookup yields CDR1 SGHRS and CDR2 YFSETQ. The CDR3 has 16 residues. V was clipped by 3 bases and J by 2 bases; unmatched bases: 9. In DNA form, the CDR3 reads TGCGCCAGCAGCTACCTCGGACAGGAGATCACAGATACGCAGTATTTT. It specifies CASSYLGQEITDTQYF.

V is TRBV6-5 and J is TRBJ2-3, with D perhaps assigned TRBD1 or TRBD2 (5 bases each). CDR1 MNHEY and CDR2 SVGAGI come from the germline V gene. CDR3 length equals 16 residues. V lost 0 bases, J lost 2 bases, and 12 bases lay in between. The CDR3 spells CASSYSGPPATDTQYF. DNA of the CDR3: TGTGCCAGCAGTTACTCGGGACCGCCGGCCACAGATACGCAGTATTTT.

V is TRBV7-9 and J is TRBJ2-5; TRBD2 matches 8 bases. The CDR3 contains 16 residues. Losses at the gene ends were 7 bases for V and 11 bases for J; bases not matched to a gene: 21. Germline CDR1 and CDR2: SEHNR and FQNEAQ (reference sequence). CDR3 protein: CASNPGTSVLTAEQYF. In DNA form, the CDR3 reads TGTGCCAGCAACCCCGGGACTAGTGTTTTGACGGCTGAGCAGTACTTC.

In its sample, this clonotype was seen a few times. V is TRBV5-5 and J is TRBJ2-7, with D hard to call. The CDR3 is 13 amino acids. The V gene's germline CDR1 is SGHKS and CDR2 YYEKEE (reference sequence). Trimming pared 4 bases from V and 3 bases from J, leaving 11 bases between. Here the CDR3 DNA reads TGTGCCAGCAGCCTGGTGGCGCACTACGAGCAGTACTTC. This codes for CASSLVAHYEQYF.

The chain joins TRBV21-1 to TRBJ1-2. TRBV21-1 constitutes a pseudogene. This CDR3 spans 21 amino acids. The DNA for the CDR3 is TGTGCCAGCAGCAAAGCCCAGGAGGGAGAGCCCGGGGAACCCACTAACTATGGCTACACCTTC. Protein sequence: CASSKAQEGEPGEPTNYGYTF.

V and J are TRBV4-2 and TRBJ1-4; 7 positions match TRBD1. The CDR3 has 16 residues. The V gene end was trimmed by 0 bases and the J gene end by 15 bases; junction bases not matched to a gene: 16. Germline V gene data show CDR1 as LGHNA and CDR2 as YNFKEQ. The CDR3 is CASSQESGGGLMYLFF. CDR3 bases: TGTGCCAGCAGCCAAGAATCAGGGGGGGGCTTGATGTACTTGTTTTTT.

This clonotype was found a few times. The CDR3 protein is CASSWSVGNTEAFF. CDR3 DNA sequence: TGTGCCAGCAGTTGGAGCGTAGGGAACACTGAAGCTTTCTTT. The rearrangement links TRBV27 to TRBJ1-1, with D unresolved. Trimming took off 4 bases at V and 1 base at J, with 10 bases between the two ends. This CDR3 region has 14 residues. Germline V lookup: CDR1 MNHEY, CDR2 SMNVEV (reference sequence).

The rearrangement joins TRBV27 to TRBJ2-5; 9 bases are shared with TRBD1. The DNA matches TRBJ2-7 better at its end, which makes the J call doubtful. The CDR3 is 16 residues long. Per the germline V gene, CDR1 is MNHEY and CDR2 is SMNVEV (reference sequence). CDR3 in amino acids: CASTLLVPGQGYEQYF. For the CDR3, the DNA is TGTGCCAGCACCCTCCTCGTCCCGGGACAGGGCTACGAGCAGTACTTC.

This clonotype was seen only once. The chain joins TRBV4-1 to TRBJ1-5, with 7 bases that match TRBD1. Looked up from germline, CDR1 is MGHRA and CDR2 is YSYEKL. V shed 0 bases and J 7 bases; nucleotides not matched to a gene: 3. The CDR3 is 14 residues long. CDR3 coding DNA: TGCGCCAGCAGCCAAGAACAGGGGTTCCAGCCCCAGCATTTT. Its protein product is CASSQEQGFQPQHF.

This clonotype was counted only a few times. The chain is built from TRBV20-1 and TRBJ2-1; D is uncertain. Germline values: CDR1 DFQATT, CDR2 SNEGSKA (reference sequence). CDR3 length: 15 amino acids. Trimming stripped 0 bases from V and 0 bases from J, with 9 bases between. CDR3 residues: CSARDGGRSYNEQFF. The CDR3, as DNA: TGCAGTGCTAGAGACGGCGGTCGCTCCTACAATGAGCAGTTCTTC.

V gene TRBV7-2 combines with J gene TRBJ2-5; TRBD2 matches at 12 bases. The V gene end was trimmed by 5 bases and the J gene end by 5 bases; junction bases not matched to a gene: 6. CDR3 length: 15 amino acids. Germline V lookup: CDR1 SGHTA, CDR2 FQGNSA. The CDR3 DNA reads TGTGCCAGCAGCCTCCGGACTAGCGGGGCGGAGACCCAGTACTTC. It translates to CASSLRTSGAETQYF.

This clonotype was seen more than once but under ten times. The chain recombines TRBV6-5 with TRBJ2-3; 12 bases fit TRBD2. The CDR3 length is 16 residues. Germline CDR1 is MNHEY and CDR2 is SVGAGI. The J segment lost 4 bases and the V segment lost 5 bases, leaving 7 bases of the junction unmatched. CDR3 in amino acids: CASSHGLAGSPDTQYF. CDR3 nucleotides: TGTGCCAGCAGTCACGGACTAGCGGGGTCCCCAGATACGCAGTATTTT.

The rearrangement uses TRBV20-1 and TRBJ2-4, with D perhaps TRBD1 (5 bases). CDR3 length: 13 amino acids. CDR1 and CDR2 (germline): DFQATT, SNEGSKA (reference sequence). The ends were cut back, 3 bases at V and 2 bases at J, with 8 bases in the middle. This CDR3 is CSARAGSKNIQYF. CDR3 nucleotide sequence: TGCAGTGCTAGGGCAGGGTCCAAAAACATTCAGTACTTC.

This clonotype was detected ten times or more. The chain links TRBV7-2 to TRBJ2-2; the D is unclear. The CDR3 length is 12 residues. Germline V lookup: CDR1 SGHTA, CDR2 FQGNSA. V dropped 5 bases and J dropped 7 bases, with 8 bases sitting between them. The CDR3 here is CASSLEVGELFF. The CDR3 DNA reads as TGTGCCAGCAGCCTAGAGGTCGGGGAGCTGTTTTTT.

This chain uses TRBV28 with TRBJ2-3; 9 bases agree with TRBD1. V trimming: 8 bases; J trimming: 7 bases; junction bases outside the gene matches: 13. The CDR3 extends over 15 amino acids. CDR1 is MDHEN, CDR2 SYDVKM, per germline. The CDR3 DNA follows: TGTGCCAGCCGTATGCGGAACAGGGGGCCGAATACGCAGTATTTT. This sequence encodes CASRMRNRGPNTQYF.

This clonotype was counted a few times. This chain uses TRBV20-1 with TRBJ2-1, with D perhaps matching TRBD2 (7 bases). The CDR3 is 17 amino acids. Trimming cost V 1 base and J 0 bases, with 16 bases left between them. CDR1 and CDR2 (germline): DFQATT, SNEGSKA (reference sequence). The CDR3 region has the DNA TGCAGTGCTAGAGTCCGCGGGGGCCAAAGCTCCTACAATGAGCAGTTCTTC. Its translation: CSARVRGGQSSYNEQFF.

The chain joins TRBV27 to TRBJ2-4; D may be TRBD2 (6 bases). The DNA end is a closer match to TRBJ2-7, so the J assignment may be wrong. The CDR3 sequence is 15 residues long. From germline, CDR1 is MNHEY and CDR2 SMNVEV (reference sequence). The CDR3 sequence: CASSRLVTWAYEQYF. CDR3 nucleotides: TGTGCCAGCAGCCGACTAGTAACGTGGGCCTACGAGCAGTACTTC.

CDR3 sequence reads: CSAKGVGTGAAAFF. The CDR3 DNA reads TGCAGTGCTAAAGGAGTCGGAACTGGGGCAGCAGCTTTCTTT. The chain links TRBV20-1 to TRBJ1-1; D is perhaps TRBD1 (5 bases). The CDR3 spans 14 residues. V dropped 4 bases and J dropped 10 bases, with 22 bases sitting between them. Germline assignment: CDR1 DFQATT and CDR2 SNEGSKA (reference sequence).

This chain connects TRBV7-8 to TRBJ2-4; a possible D gene is TRBD1 (5 bases). Trimming cost V 1 base and J 5 bases, with 15 bases left between them. Germline lookup yields CDR1 SGHVS and CDR2 FQNEAQ. There are 16 residues in the CDR3. CDR3 sequence (DNA): TGTGCCAGCAGCTTAGGATTTGGCAGGGCAGAAAACATTCAGTACTTC. Translation: CASSLGFGRAENIQYF.

The rearrangement joins TRBV7-9 to TRBJ1-2; 7 nucleotides align to TRBD1. The CDR3 has 13 residues. From germline, CDR1 is SEHNR and CDR2 FQNEAQ (reference sequence). The junction had 8 bases not matched to a gene; V was cut back by 5 bases and J by 8 bases. CDR3 DNA: TGTGCCAGCAGCCCGGACAGGACGGGCGGCTACACCTTC. Protein sequence: CASSPDRTGGYTF.

The chain uses TRBV25-1 and TRBJ2-5; D could derive from TRBD1 or TRBD2 (5 bases each). The J call may be wrong; the DNA end is better matched by TRBJ2-7. This CDR3 contains 12 residues. The germline gives CDR1 MGHDK, CDR2 SYGVNS. CDR3 region: CASSAGTPEQYF. For the CDR3, the DNA is TGTGCCAGCAGTGCTGGGACGCCCGAGCAGTACTTC.

This clonotype is a singleton in its sample. The germline gene is not matched at one end of the junction; a read error may be the cause. The genes are TRBV6-2 or TRBV6-3 and TRBJ1-5; D is perhaps TRBD1 (5 bases). This CDR3 comprises 14 residues. The germline V gene encodes CDR1 MNHEY and CDR2 SVGEGT. The CDR3 nucleotides read TGTGCCAGCAGTTCTATACAGGCTAATCAGTCCCAGCATTTT. This gives the protein CASSSIQANQSQHF.